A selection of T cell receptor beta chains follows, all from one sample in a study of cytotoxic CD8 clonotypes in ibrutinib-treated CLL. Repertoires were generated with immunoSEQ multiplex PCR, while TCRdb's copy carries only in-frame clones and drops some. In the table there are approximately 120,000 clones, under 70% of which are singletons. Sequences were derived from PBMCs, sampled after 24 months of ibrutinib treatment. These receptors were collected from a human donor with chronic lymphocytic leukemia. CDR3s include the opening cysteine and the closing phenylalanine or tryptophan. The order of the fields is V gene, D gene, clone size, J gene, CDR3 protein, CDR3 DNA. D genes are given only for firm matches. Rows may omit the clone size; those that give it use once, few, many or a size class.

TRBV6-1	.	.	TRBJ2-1	CASSAGNSYNEQFF	TGTGCCAGCAGTGCCGGGAACTCCTACAATGAGCAGTTCTTC
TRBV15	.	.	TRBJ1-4	CATSGGTPEGKLFF	TGTGCCACCAGCGGTGGTACTCCTGAGGGAAAACTGTTTTTT
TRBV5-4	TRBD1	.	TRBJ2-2	CASSLEGAKNTGELFF	TGTGCCAGCAGCTTGGAGGGGGCGAAGAACACCGGGGAGCTGTTTTTT
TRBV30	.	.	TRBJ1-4	CAWSRERENEKLFF	TGTGCCTGGAGTCGGGAGCGGGAAAATGAAAAACTGTTTTTT
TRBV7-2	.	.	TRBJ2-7	CASRRPGGEYEQYF	TGTGCCAGCAGGCGGCCAGGGGGGGAGTACGAGCAGTACTTC
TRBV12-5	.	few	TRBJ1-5	CASGLGEPRQPQHF	TGTGCTAGTGGTTTGGGTGAACCACGACAGCCCCAGCATTTT
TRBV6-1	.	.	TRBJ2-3	CASSRERADTQYF	TGTGCCAGCTCCCGGGAGAGGGCAGATACGCAGTATTTT
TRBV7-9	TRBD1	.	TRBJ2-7	CASSLAGTGGYEQYF	TGTGCCAGCAGCTTAGCGGGGACAGGGGGCTACGAGCAGTACTTC
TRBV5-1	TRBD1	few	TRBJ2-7	CASSLAGTAFSYEQYF	TGCGCCAGCAGCTTGGCAGGGACAGCCTTCTCCTACGAGCAGTACTTC
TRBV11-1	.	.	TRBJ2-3	CASSRLGTDTQYF	TGTGCCAGCAGCCGGTTGGGGACAGATACGCAGTATTTT
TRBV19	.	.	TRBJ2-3	CASSAQPTDTQYF	TGTGCCAGTAGTGCACAGCCCACAGATACGCAGTATTTT
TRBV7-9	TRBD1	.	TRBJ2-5	CASSPTGQQTQYF	TGTGCCAGCAGCCCGACGGGACAGCAAACCCAGTACTTC
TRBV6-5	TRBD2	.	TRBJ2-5	CASSVLAGGQETQYF	TGTGCCAGCAGTGTTCTAGCGGGGGGGCAAGAGACCCAGTACTTC
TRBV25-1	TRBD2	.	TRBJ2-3	CASSLGGVDTQYF	TGTGCCAGCAGCCTCGGGGGGGTAGATACGCAGTATTTT
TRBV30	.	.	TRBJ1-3	CAWSRRVSSGNTIYF	TGTGCCTGGAGTCGGAGGGTGAGCTCTGGAAACACCATATATTTT
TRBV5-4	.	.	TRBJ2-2	CASSLAPTGNTGELFF	TGTGCCAGCAGCTTGGCCCCGACAGGGAACACCGGGGAGCTGTTTTTT
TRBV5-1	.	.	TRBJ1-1	CASSLIGGTEAFF	TGCGCCAGCAGCTTGATAGGGGGCACTGAAGCTTTCTTT
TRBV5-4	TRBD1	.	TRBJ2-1	CASSLGAGTAANEQFF	TGTGCCAGCAGCTTGGGGGCCGGGACAGCAGCCAATGAGCAGTTCTTC
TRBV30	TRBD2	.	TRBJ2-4	CAWSMSSGGRVQYF	TGTGCCTGGAGTATGAGTAGCGGGGGCCGGGTTCAGTACTTC
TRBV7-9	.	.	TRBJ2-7	CASSLVAGKSYEQYF	TGTGCCAGCAGCTTGGTGGCTGGGAAATCCTACGAGCAGTACTTC
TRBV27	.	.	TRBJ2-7	CASSLKGGYEQYF	TGTGCCAGCAGTTTAAAAGGGGGCTACGAGCAGTACTTC
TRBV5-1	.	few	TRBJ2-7	CASSLGDSSYEQYF	TGCGCCAGCAGCTTAGGGGATAGCTCCTACGAGCAGTACTTC
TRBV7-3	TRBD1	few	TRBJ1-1	CASSPSRDSTEAFF	TGTGCCAGCAGCCCTAGCCGGGACAGCACTGAAGCTTTCTTT
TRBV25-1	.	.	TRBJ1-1	CASTSEMDTEAFF	TGTGCCAGCACCTCAGAAATGGACACTGAAGCTTTCTTT
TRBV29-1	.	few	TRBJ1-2	CSVEAKERYGYTF	TGCAGCGTTGAAGCGAAGGAACGGTATGGCTACACCTTC
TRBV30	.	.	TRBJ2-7	CAWRPMGGQIYEQYF	TGTGCCTGGAGACCCATGGGGGGACAGATTTACGAGCAGTACTTC
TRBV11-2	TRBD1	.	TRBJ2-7	CASSHSGGVIYEQYF	TGTGCCAGCAGCCATTCAGGGGGCGTAATCTACGAGCAGTACTTC
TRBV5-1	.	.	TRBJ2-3	CASSAGSAPTDTQYF	TGCGCCAGCAGCGCCGGGTCCGCGCCCACAGATACGCAGTATTTT
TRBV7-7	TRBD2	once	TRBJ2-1	CASSLGTSLGNEQFF	TGTGCCAGCAGCTTAGGGACTAGCTTGGGCAATGAGCAGTTCTTC
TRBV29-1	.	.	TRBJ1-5	CSVGQFAGQPQHF	TGCAGCGTTGGACAATTTGCGGGTCAGCCCCAGCATTTT
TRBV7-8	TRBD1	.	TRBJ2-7	CASILGDRVGEQYF	TGTGCCAGCATCCTAGGGGACAGGGTAGGGGAGCAGTACTTC
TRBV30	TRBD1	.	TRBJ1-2	CAQGTDYGYTF	TGTGCCCAAGGGACAGACTATGGCTACACCTTC
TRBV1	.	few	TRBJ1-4	CTSSQDINEKLFF	TGCACCAGCAGCCAAGACATTAATGAAAAACTGTTTTTT
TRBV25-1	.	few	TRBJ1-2	CASSWRRGGVTF	TGTGCCAGCAGTTGGCGCAGAGGGGGAGTCACCTTC
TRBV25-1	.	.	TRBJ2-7	CASSTPGQTEQYF	TGTGCCAGCAGTACCCCTGGGCAAACAGAGCAGTACTTC